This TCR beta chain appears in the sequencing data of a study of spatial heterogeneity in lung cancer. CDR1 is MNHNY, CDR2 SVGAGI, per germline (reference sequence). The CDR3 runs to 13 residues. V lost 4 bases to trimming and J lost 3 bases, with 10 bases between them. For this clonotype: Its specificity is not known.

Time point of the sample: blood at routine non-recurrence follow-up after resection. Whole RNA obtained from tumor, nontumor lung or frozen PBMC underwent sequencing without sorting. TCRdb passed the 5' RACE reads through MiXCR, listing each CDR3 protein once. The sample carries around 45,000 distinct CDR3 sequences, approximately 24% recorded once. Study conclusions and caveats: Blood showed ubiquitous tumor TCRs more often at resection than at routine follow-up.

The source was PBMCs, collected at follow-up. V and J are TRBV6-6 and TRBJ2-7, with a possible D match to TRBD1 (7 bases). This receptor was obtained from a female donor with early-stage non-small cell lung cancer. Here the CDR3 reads CASSSGGHYEQYF. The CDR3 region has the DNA TGTGCCAGCAGTTCAGGGGGGCACTACGAGCAGTACTTC.